The 26 T cell receptor beta chains below all came from one sample that was sequenced in a study of early T cells in non-severe SARS-CoV-2 infection (dated by TCRdb to the early 2020s). Preparation of the library involved 5' RACE. The run used a NextSeq 500. The public reads were reanalyzed by TCRdb: fastp trimming at Q25, MiXCR alignment, in-frame beta chains only. Each entry is one CDR3 protein sequence, shown with its most common DNA and genes. Present in this sample are tens of thousands of distinct CDR3 sequences, 15% to 20% of which were seen just once. The ten largest make up about 5% of the sample. The material was whole blood, obtained at baseline. These receptors originate from an adult who was a healthcare worker with PCR-confirmed SARS-CoV-2 infection or an uninfected control (not recorded which).

This clonotype was seen ten or more times. The chain joins TRBV6-5 to TRBJ1-2; a weak D match, TRBD1 (5 bases). CDR3 length equals 16 residues. Looked up from germline, CDR1 is MNHEY and CDR2 is SVGAGI. V lost 2 bases, J lost 0 bases, and 13 bases lay in between. The CDR3: CASSYTHGQTNYGYTF. For the CDR3, the DNA is TGTGCCAGCAGTTACACACACGGACAAACTAACTATGGCTACACCTTC.

This clonotype turned up a few times. This chain links TRBV5-5 with TRBJ2-4; the D gene is possibly TRBD1 (7 bases). Germline V gives CDR1 SGHKS, CDR2 YYEKEE (reference sequence). Between the trimmed V and J ends, which lost 4 bases and 3 bases, there was a span of 14 bases. This CDR3 has 15 residues. The CDR3 nucleotides are TGTGCCAGCAGCCCTAGACAGGGAGGCAAAAACATTCAGTACTTC. As protein: CASSPRQGGKNIQYF.

V is TRBV5-4 and J is TRBJ2-7, with TRBD1 matching 8 bases. The CDR3 sequence is 15 residues long. J lost 3 bases, V lost 2 bases, and 7 bases had no gene match. Germline loops: CDR1 SGHNT, CDR2 YYREEE (reference sequence). The CDR3 spells CASSLETGENYEQYF. The CDR3 bases are TGTGCCAGCAGCTTAGAGACAGGGGAGAACTACGAGCAGTACTTC.

Only a few counts were recorded for this clonotype. The DNA for the CDR3 is TGTGCCAGCAGCAGATGGGCAGGAGATGAGCAGTTCTTC. It encodes CASSRWAGDEQFF. The genes are TRBV21-1 and TRBJ2-1. TRBV21-1 is annotated as a pseudogene. This CDR3 has 13 amino acids.

This clonotype turned up a few times. This rearrangement joins TRBV19 to TRBJ1-5, with D unclear. CDR1 and CDR2 (germline): LNHDA, SQIVND (reference sequence). Trimming removed 2 bases from V and 6 bases from J, with 14 bases in between. This CDR3 comprises 15 residues. CDR3 bases: TGTGCCAGTAGTATACCGACCCAAGGACTTCAGCCCCAGCATTTT. Translating it yields CASSIPTQGLQPQHF.

The chain has TRBV6-2 or TRBV6-3 and TRBJ2-4; TRBD2 agrees at 12 bases. Germline V gene sequence: CDR1 MNHEY, CDR2 SVGEGT. The CDR3 spans 20 residues. The V segment lost 10 bases and the J segment 9 bases; nucleotides outside the gene matches: 28. The CDR3 DNA sequence: TGTGCCAACCTTAGCTCCAGTCGACTAGCGGGAGCATGCCCCATCGGCATTCAGTACTTC. It specifies CANLSSSRLAGACPIGIQYF.

The V gene is TRBV15, the J gene TRBJ2-3; 11 bases map to TRBD2. V lost 8 bases to trimming and J lost 1 base; unmatched junction nucleotides: 8. Looked up from germline, CDR1 is LNHNV and CDR2 is YYDKDF (reference sequence). This CDR3 spans 16 amino acids. In nucleotides, the CDR3 is TGTGCCACCTCTTCTAGCGGGAGGACCGGCACAGATACGCAGTATTTT. This gives the protein CATSSSGRTGTDTQYF.

The genes are TRBV7-3 and TRBJ2-2; D remains unclear. Between the trimmed V and J ends, which lost 4 bases and 7 bases, there was a span of 7 bases. The CDR3 has 12 amino acids. Germline CDR1 and CDR2: SGHTA and FQGTGA. DNA for the CDR3: TGTGCCAGCAGCTCGGTACACGGGGAGCTGTTTTTT. It encodes CASSSVHGELFF.

The genes are TRBV10-3 and TRBJ1-2, with unresolved D. The V and J ends lost 0 bases and 9 bases respectively, with 11 bases between them. CDR3 length equals 13 residues. The germline gives CDR1 ENHRY, CDR2 SYGVKD. CDR3 region: CAISESMGGSYTF. The CDR3 bases are TGTGCCATCAGTGAGTCCATGGGAGGGAGCTACACCTTC.

V and J are TRBV29-1 and TRBJ2-6; D is ambiguous. The ends were cut back, 2 bases at V and 1 base at J, with 0 bases in the middle. Germline V gene lookup returns CDR1 SQVTM and CDR2 ANQGSEA. This CDR3 contains 12 residues. The CDR3 bases are TGCAGCGTTGAATCTGGGGCCAACGTCCTGACTTTC. Its protein product is CSVESGANVLTF.

The rearrangement links TRBV7-6 to TRBJ2-5; TRBD2 matches at 9 bases. This CDR3 comprises 15 residues. Trimming removed 2 bases from V and 5 bases from J; junction bases left unmatched: 6. From germline, CDR1 is SGHVS and CDR2 FNYEAQ. In DNA form, the CDR3 reads TGTGCCAGCAGCTTATGGCGGGAGGGCTTGGAGACCCAGTACTTC. The encoded protein is CASSLWREGLETQYF.

The gene calls are TRBV18 and TRBJ1-6, with 7 bases matching TRBD1. Per germline, CDR1 KGHSH and CDR2 LQKENI. CDR3 size: 16 residues. The ends lost 4 bases at V and 7 bases at J; junction bases unmatched: 10. The CDR3 DNA sequence: TGTGCCAGCTCACTGGGTTCCGGGACAGCAAATTCACCCCTCCACTTT. This codes for CASSLGSGTANSPLHF.

The chain has TRBV12-3 or TRBV12-4 and TRBJ1-5; no definite D call. The ends were cut back, 9 bases at V and 7 bases at J, with 22 bases in the middle. This CDR3 is 15 amino acids long. The CDR3, as DNA: TGTGCCAGTGGTAAGGGCAGCTCTTCGAACCAGCCCCAGCATTTT. Its translation: CASGKGSSSNQPQHF.

The chain carries TRBV27 and TRBJ2-7; the match to TRBD1 covers 8 bases. CDR3 size: 13 residues. The junction had 2 bases not matched to a gene; V was cut back by 3 bases and J by 4 bases. CDR1 is MNHEY, CDR2 SMNVEV, per germline (reference sequence). The CDR3 coding sequence is TGTGCCAGCAGTTTCGGACAGGGTTACGAGCAGTACTTC. It yields the protein CASSFGQGYEQYF.

This clonotype was observed a few times. The chain combines TRBV5-4 with TRBJ2-5, with a weak D call TRBD2 (5 bases). Per the germline V gene, CDR1 is SGHNT and CDR2 is YYREEE (reference sequence). Trimming left V 4 bases short and J 4 bases short, with 11 bases between. The CDR3 has 13 residues. The CDR3 region is CASSLEDVETQYF. In DNA, the CDR3 is TGTGCCAGCAGCCTGGAGGATGTAGAGACCCAGTACTTC.

The V call is TRBV11-1, the J call TRBJ2-1; possible D gene TRBD2, 6 bases. This CDR3 is 16 amino acids long. Deletions cut 1 base from V and 3 bases from J, with 13 bases between. CDR1 and CDR2 from the germline V gene are SGHAT and FQDESV (reference sequence). This CDR3 is CASSLGDSLLYNEQFF. The CDR3 DNA is TGTGCCAGCAGCTTAGGGGACTCCCTACTCTACAATGAGCAGTTCTTC.

This clonotype occurred many times. The V gene is TRBV25-1, the J gene TRBJ2-5; 11 bases map to TRBD2. The J segment lost 1 base and the V segment lost 2 bases, leaving 3 bases of the junction unmatched. This CDR3 comprises 16 residues. Germline V gene data show CDR1 as MGHDK and CDR2 as SYGVNS. CDR3 nucleotide sequence: TGTGCCAGCAGTGAACCTAGCGGGAGGTCCCAAGAGACCCAGTACTTC. Encoded protein: CASSEPSGRSQETQYF.

This clonotype was seen repeatedly, ten times or more. The chain employs TRBV3-1 and TRBJ2-1, with TRBD2 matching over 7 bases. V trimming: 1 base; J trimming: 8 bases; junction bases outside the gene matches: 8. Germline CDR1 is LGHDT and CDR2 is YNNKEL (reference sequence). The CDR3 has 15 amino acids. CDR3 sequence: CASSQGTTSLDEQFF. CDR3 sequence (DNA): TGTGCCAGCAGCCAAGGGACGACTAGCTTGGATGAGCAGTTCTTC.

Many counts were recorded for this clonotype. The rearrangement joins TRBV28 to TRBJ1-2, with D hard to call. The germline gives CDR1 MDHEN, CDR2 SYDVKM. The germline V and J ends were trimmed by 6 bases and 2 bases, with 10 bases remaining between them. The CDR3 sequence is 13 residues long. As DNA, the CDR3 is TGTGCCAGCAGGGGTGAAGGGAACTATGGCTACACCTTC. Its protein product is CASRGEGNYGYTF.

The chain couples TRBV7-9 to TRBJ2-2, with D tentatively TRBD1 (6 bases). The germline V gene has CDR1 SEHNR and CDR2 FQNEAQ (reference sequence). There are 13 residues in the CDR3. The germline V and J ends were trimmed by 6 bases and 2 bases, with 7 bases remaining between them. This chain's CDR3 is CASRDSNTGELFF. The CDR3 nucleotides are TGTGCCAGCAGGGACAGTAACACCGGGGAGCTGTTTTTT.

The V and J genes are TRBV7-2 and TRBJ2-5; the D gene is possibly TRBD1 (6 bases). V lost 5 bases to trimming and J lost 5 bases, with 12 bases between them. The CDR3 length is 13 residues. CDR1 is SGHTA, CDR2 FQGNSA, per germline. CDR3: CASSGTHTETQYF. CDR3 nucleotides: TGTGCCAGCAGCGGGACACACACGGAGACCCAGTACTTC.

This clonotype has a count of ten or more. V is TRBV10-3 and J is TRBJ2-3, with 11 bases lining up with TRBD2. The CDR3 has 15 amino acids. V lost 4 bases and J lost 4; bases outside the gene matches: 4. Looked up from germline, CDR1 is ENHRY and CDR2 is SYGVKD. The CDR3 reads CAISGTSGSADTQYF. In DNA form, the CDR3 reads TGTGCCATCAGTGGTACTAGCGGGAGTGCAGATACGCAGTATTTT.

The chain joins TRBV7-3 to TRBJ2-1, with 11 bases aligning to TRBD2. Germline V lookup: CDR1 SGHTA, CDR2 FQGTGA. The V and J ends lost 5 bases and 7 bases, in that order; junction bases with no gene match: 7. The CDR3 consists of 15 residues. The CDR3 here is CASSQTSGTHNEQFF. CDR3 DNA: TGTGCCAGCAGCCAGACTAGCGGGACTCATAATGAGCAGTTCTTC.

This clonotype was recorded a few times. The rearrangement links TRBV10-3 to TRBJ2-5; 8 bases agree with TRBD2. Germline V lookup: CDR1 ENHRY, CDR2 SYGVKD. The CDR3 sequence is 14 residues long. V was pared by 7 bases and J by 2 bases, with 6 bases of the junction left unmatched. CDR3 sequence (DNA): TGTGCCATCAAAGGCGGGAGGTCTCAAGAGACCCAGTACTTC. Its translation is CAIKGGRSQETQYF.

The rearrangement uses TRBV3-1 and TRBJ2-2, with D perhaps matching TRBD1 or TRBD2 (6 bases each). CDR3 size: 15 residues. In germline, CDR1 is LGHDT, CDR2 YNNKEL (reference sequence). Trimming left V 1 base short and J 7 bases short, with 13 bases between. The CDR3 region is CASSQARGGYGELFF. CDR3 DNA sequence: TGTGCCAGCAGCCAAGCCAGGGGAGGATACGGGGAGCTGTTTTTT.

The chain combines TRBV18 with TRBJ1-5, with D unclear. Per the germline V gene, CDR1 is KGHSH and CDR2 is LQKENI. V lost 1 base, J lost 6 bases, and 13 bases lay in between. CDR3 length: 15 residues. The CDR3 here is CASSPQGSSGQPQHF. In DNA form, the CDR3 reads TGTGCCAGCTCACCACAGGGAAGTAGCGGTCAGCCCCAGCATTTT.